The source of this T cell receptor (beta chain) is a study of blood T cell repertoires in COVID-19 (dated by TCRdb to 2020 to 2021). Concerning the study at large: Samples from collaborators originated in the United States, Italy and Spain and spanned both the acute and convalescent phases of COVID-19. The prospective study material was composed of cDNA or gDNA derived from T cells, B-cell-depleted T cells, or PBMCs. The dataset comprised deeply sampled blood TCRbeta repertoires from subjects exposed to, actively infected with, or recovered from COVID-19. A freely available public database, intended as a resource for researchers studying the immune response to SARS-CoV-2, is where the repertoires were released. The samples were drawn from the first 160 participants of the ongoing ImmuneRACE study and from about 1,200 subjects provided by 6 global collaborators. A de-identified subject ID, COVID-19 status, age in years and sex were almost always included in the sample metadata. HLA class I and class II types, where available, came from metadata supplied by the sample provider rather than from assay-based typing. What the work shows at the level of the full study, not this receptor alone: The amount of clinical and demographic metadata varied by source and participant and was provided uncurated.

TCRbeta CDR3 regions were amplified from genomic DNA by means of the immunoSEQ Assay, a bias-controlled multiplex PCR. Under the source paper's analysis protocol: Nucleated cell counts per sample were estimated from amplification of reference gene primers within the assay. Sequence reads were collapsed and filtered to measure the absolute abundance of every unique TCRbeta CDR3 rearrangement. Productive Simpson clonality was computed per sample as the square root of Simpson's diversity index over productive rearrangements. TCRdb limited this immuneACCESS table to in-frame rearrangements with V and J called. A share of clones is missing; checked studies link under half to unresolved V genes, and the rest is unexplained. The V and J calls and clone size were taken over from that table, and D and trimming were inferred from the DNA. The table for this sample lists roughly 100,000 clones; approximately 86% of them were counted only once. The ten largest clones represent around 20% of the sample.

The germline V gene encodes CDR1 LGHNA and CDR2 YNFKEQ. The V and J ends are trimmed by 6 bases and 4 bases, leaving 15 bases between them. The CDR3 starts with the cysteine, ends with the phenylalanine, and has 14 residues. This entry keeps only the CDR3 DNA: 42 bases, framed from base 1. Comment on this clone: Its antigen is not yet known. Nothing much larger sits one base from this clone, and base qualities are not available.

Whole blood was collected in K2EDTA tubes by collaborating institutions according to the institutions' own protocols. For TCRbeta analysis, collaborator samples were shipped as frozen whole blood, as isolated PBMCs, or as DNA extracted from either sample type. Material: peripheral blood. This clonotype originated in a woman over 75 with acute or convalescent COVID-19. Recombination joined TRBV4-2 with TRBJ1-2; TRBD1 might be the D gene, on 5 matching bases. The DNA sequence reads TGTGCCAGCAGGCCCAGGGAGGGAGGCTATGGCTACACCTTC. It translates as CASRPREGGYGYTF.